Listed here are 6 T cell receptor beta chains from one sample, sequenced in a study of control samples from healthy donors and cancer patients (dated by TCRdb to 2020 to 2021). Library preparation was by the immunoSEQ multiplex PCR assay. TCRdb mirrors the immuneACCESS table, restricted to in-frame sequences. Some clones are absent from its copies; in checked studies, under half trace to an unresolved V gene, and the reason for the others is unknown. Across this sample there are 150,000 to 200,000 clones, with 85% to 90% seen only once. The ten largest account for approximately 12% of the sample. Sequenced: blood. These receptors all come from a young man in good health.

The rearrangement links TRBV14 to TRBJ1-5, with D possibly TRBD1 on 6 matching bases. The CDR3 is 12 amino acids. Trimming removed 3 bases from V and 8 bases from J, with 8 bases in between. CDR1 and CDR2 (germline): SGHDN, FVKESK. CDR3 sequence reads: CASSHPGEPQHF. The CDR3 DNA reads as TGTGCCAGCAGCCACCCAGGGGAGCCCCAGCATTTT.

The chain carries TRBV5-6 and TRBJ2-5; possible D gene TRBD1, 6 bases. This CDR3 spans 16 amino acids. The germline CDR1 and CDR2 sequences are SGHDT and YYEEEE. V lost 0 bases and J 5 bases, leaving 17 bases between the germline ends. CDR3 in DNA: TGTGCCAGCAGCTTGGGAGGACGAGGGGGATGGGAGACCCAGTACTTC. Amino acid sequence: CASSLGGRGGWETQYF. Based on the CDR3 plus reference TRBV5-6 and TRBJ2-5, the full variable domain is DAGVTQSPTHLIKTRGQQVTLRCSPKSGHDTVSWYQQALGQGPQFIFQYYEEEERQRGNFPDRFSGHQFPNYSSELNVNALLLGDSALYLCASSLGGRGGWETQYFGPGTRLLVL.

This chain joins TRBV6-5 and TRBJ1-1; tentative D call: TRBD1 (6 bases). Germline CDR1 MNHEY, CDR2 SVGAGI. The CDR3 runs 13 residues. V was shortened by 9 bases and J by 11 bases, with 22 bases between the two germline ends. The CDR3 nucleotides are TGTGCCAGTGCAGGGGTTGGCACCGTCTCCGCTTTCTTT. The encoded protein is CASAGVGTVSAFF.

The rearrangement uses TRBV5-1 and TRBJ2-7, with D unclear. This CDR3 contains 14 residues. The V end was cut by 7 bases, the J end by 3 bases, with 17 bases between. CDR1 is SGHRS and CDR2 is YFSETQ in the germline V gene. The CDR3 loop reads CASSPDLNGYEQYF. The CDR3 nucleotides read TGCGCCAGCTCCCCGGACCTAAACGGCTACGAGCAGTACTTC.

This clone was seen once. The chain is built from TRBV6-1 and TRBJ2-1, with 7 bases matching TRBD2. Germline CDR1 reads MNHNS; CDR2 reads SASEGT. The V segment lost 3 bases and the J segment 6 bases; nucleotides outside the gene matches: 5. The CDR3 is 14 amino acids. The CDR3 nucleotides are TGTGCCAGCAGTGAGGGGGGGAGTTTCAATGAGCAGTTCTTC. Its translation is CASSEGGSFNEQFF.

The chain has TRBV7-9 and TRBJ2-7; TRBD2 is a possible D gene (6 bases). The CDR3 sequence is 14 residues long. V was clipped by 6 bases and J by 3 bases, with 15 bases between them. Germline V gene lookup returns CDR1 SEHNR and CDR2 FQNEAQ (reference sequence). The DNA for the CDR3 is TGTGCCAGCAGGGCCCGGGGGTCTCGCTACGAGCAGTACTTC. Translated: CASRARGSRYEQYF.